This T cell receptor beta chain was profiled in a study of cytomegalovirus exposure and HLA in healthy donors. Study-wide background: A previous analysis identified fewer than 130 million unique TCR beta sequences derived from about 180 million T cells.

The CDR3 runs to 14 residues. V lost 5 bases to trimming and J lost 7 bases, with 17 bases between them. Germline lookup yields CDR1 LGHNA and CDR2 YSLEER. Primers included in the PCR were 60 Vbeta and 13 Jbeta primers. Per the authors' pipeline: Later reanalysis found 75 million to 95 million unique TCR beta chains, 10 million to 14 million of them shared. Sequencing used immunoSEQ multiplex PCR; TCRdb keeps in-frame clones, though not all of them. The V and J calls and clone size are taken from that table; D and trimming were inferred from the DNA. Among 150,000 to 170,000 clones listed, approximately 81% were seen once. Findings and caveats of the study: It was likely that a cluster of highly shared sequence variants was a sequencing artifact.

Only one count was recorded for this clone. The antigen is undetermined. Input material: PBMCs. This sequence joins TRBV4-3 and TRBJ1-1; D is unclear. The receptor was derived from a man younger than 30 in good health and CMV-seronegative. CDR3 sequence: CASSALYREHEAFF. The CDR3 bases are TGCGCCAGCAGCGCGCTTTACCGGGAGCATGAAGCTTTCTTT.